This T cell receptor (beta chain) is drawn from a study of shared clonotypes between healthy human individuals. Broader study findings: Larger estimated richness was generally seen in naive subsets than in memory subsets.

The assay was carried out at the deep level. Replicate PCRs run on sorted subsets employed around 200 ng DNA, roughly 30,000 T cell genomes. Sequenced by immunoSEQ multiplex PCR; TCRdb stores in-frame clones only, minus some. There are millions of clones in the sample; roughly 94% occur only once, and 0.1% to 0.15% lies in the top ten. Per germline, CDR1 SNHLY and CDR2 FYNNEI. J was trimmed by 5 bases and V by 6 bases; bases with no gene match: 4. The CDR3 spans 14 residues. To note about this clone: As yet, its antigen is unknown.

The chain uses TRBV2 and TRBJ2-7; the match to TRBD2 covers 13 bases. Source material: naive CD4+ T cells sorted from blood. The subset denotes: CD45RA+ positively selected. This TCR came from a man in his late teens or twenties in good health. This CDR3 reads CASSGTSGTHEQYF. In nucleotides, the CDR3 is TGTGCCAGCAGCGGGACTAGCGGGACCCACGAGCAGTACTTC.